These 25 T cell receptor beta chains originate from one sample sequenced in a study of beta chain features in type 1 diabetes. The sequenced template was cDNA made from the entire isolated RNA. Only in-frame clones appear in the TCRdb table, and some are missing; sequencing was by immunoSEQ multiplex PCR. The top ten clones hold approximately 0.69% of a sample with some 150,000 clones, roughly 10% of them seen once. The sequencing sample was made of central memory CD4+ T cells from blood. These receptor sequences come from a woman aged 40 to 49 in good health.

This chain links TRBV5-1 with TRBJ2-2; the D is unclear. Germline loops: CDR1 SGHRS, CDR2 YFSETQ. This CDR3 has 16 residues. V lost 0 bases to trimming and J lost 4 bases, with 13 bases between them. The chain's CDR3 is CASSLDPLATTGELFF. DNA of the CDR3: TGCGCCAGCAGCTTGGACCCCTTAGCTACCACCGGGGAGCTGTTTTTT.

The chain uses TRBV5-4 and TRBJ2-7; TRBD1 might be the D (5 bases). Per germline, CDR1 SGHNT and CDR2 YYREEE (reference sequence). Trimming stripped 3 bases from V and 5 bases from J, with 12 bases between. The CDR3 has 13 residues. This chain's CDR3 is CASSSEQVNEQYF. CDR3 coding DNA: TGTGCCAGCAGCTCCGAACAGGTAAACGAGCAGTACTTC.

There are a few counts of this clone. This chain uses TRBV6-5 with TRBJ2-5; 10 nucleotides line up with TRBD1. The length of the CDR3 is 16 residues. Germline CDR1 and CDR2: MNHEY and SVGAGI. J gave up 1 base and V 0 bases, and 2 bases lay outside the gene matches. The CDR3 region is CASSYSGQGIQETQYF. DNA of the CDR3: TGTGCCAGCAGTTACTCGGGACAGGGGATCCAAGAGACCCAGTACTTC.

This clone came up many times. The V and J genes are TRBV5-1 and TRBJ2-1, with 8 nucleotides matching TRBD2. Germline trimming cut 0 bases from V and 5 bases from J; bases unmatched to any gene: 7. The CDR3 runs to 16 residues. Germline lookup yields CDR1 SGHRS and CDR2 YFSETQ. The CDR3 sequence is CASSLGVSGGNNEQFF. Here the CDR3 DNA reads TGCGCCAGCAGCTTGGGGGTGAGCGGGGGAAACAATGAGCAGTTCTTC.

The rearrangement joins TRBV15 to TRBJ1-3, with 7 bases lining up with TRBD1. The V gene's germline CDR1 is LNHNV and CDR2 YYDKDF (reference sequence). CDR3 length: 16 residues. With 1 base clipped from V and 0 bases from J, the junction kept 3 bases outside the gene matches. The CDR3 spells CATSRGSGGSGNTIYF. The CDR3 DNA reads TGTGCCACCAGCAGAGGCTCAGGGGGCTCTGGAAACACCATATATTTT.

In this sample, this clone turned up a few times. This rearrangement joins TRBV19 to TRBJ2-3, with 12 positions matching TRBD2. V shed 6 bases, J shed 2 bases, and the junction held 6 bases outside the gene matches. This CDR3 is 16 amino acids long. Germline-derived CDR1 and CDR2 are LNHDA and SQIVND (reference sequence). The CDR3 protein is CASRRLAGASTDTQYF. CDR3 DNA sequence: TGTGCCAGTAGGCGACTAGCGGGGGCTTCCACAGATACGCAGTATTTT. Based on the CDR3 plus reference TRBV19 and TRBJ2-3, the full variable domain is DGGITQSPKYLFRKEGQNVTLSCEQNLNHDAMYWYRQDPGQGLRLIYYSQIVNDFQKGDIAEGYSVSREKKESFPLTVTSAQKNPTAFYLCASRRLAGASTDTQYFGPGTRLTVL.

The rearrangement joins TRBV5-6 to TRBJ1-6, with 7 bases matching TRBD1. CDR3 size: 15 residues. Germline V gene lookup returns CDR1 SGHDT and CDR2 YYEEEE. V shed 3 bases and J 8 bases; nucleotides not matched to a gene: 8. DNA for the CDR3: TGTGCCAGCAGCTATACAGGGGTTCCAGATTCACCCCTCCACTTT. This translates into CASSYTGVPDSPLHF.

With respect to this clone: The sample has other DNA sequences that encode this CDR3 too. This sequence joins TRBV18 and TRBJ2-3, with TRBD1 identical over 9 bases. This CDR3 has 16 amino acids. Trimming cost V 3 bases and J 1 base; bases outside gene matches: 5. CDR1 and CDR2 from the germline V gene are KGHSH and LQKENI. The CDR3 spells CASSPTTGGGTDTQYF. For the CDR3, the DNA is TGTGCCAGCTCACCGACGACAGGGGGTGGCACAGATACGCAGTATTTT.

This clone was picked up a small number of times. V usage is TRBV20-1 and J usage is TRBJ2-5; the D is unclear. Trimming removed 0 bases at V and 5 bases at J, with 4 bases between. This CDR3 has 11 amino acids. In germline, CDR1 is DFQATT, CDR2 SNEGSKA (reference sequence). For the CDR3, the DNA is TGCAGTGCTAGAGATCTTGAGACCCAGTACTTC. Protein sequence: CSARDLETQYF.

Ten or more counts support this clone. The gene calls are TRBV6-5 and TRBJ1-2, with 7 bases that match TRBD1. V shed 6 bases, J shed 4 bases, and the junction held 8 bases outside the gene matches. The CDR3 is 14 amino acids. Germline-derived CDR1 and CDR2 are MNHEY and SVGAGI. CDR3: CASRERGRLYGYTF. CDR3 bases: TGTGCCAGCAGGGAAAGGGGGCGCCTCTATGGCTACACCTTC.

This clone turned up a few times. The rearrangement joins TRBV6-1 to TRBJ2-7; D might be TRBD1 (6 bases). Trimming left V 3 bases short and J 0 bases short, with 12 bases between. The CDR3 contains 15 residues. CDR1 is MNHNS and CDR2 is SASEGT in the germline V gene. The CDR3 is CASSDRGPSSYEQYF. In DNA, the CDR3 is TGTGCCAGCAGTGACAGGGGACCTAGCTCCTACGAGCAGTACTTC.

The rearrangement uses TRBV29-1 and TRBJ2-7; TRBD2 matches at 7 bases. V lost 6 bases to trimming and J lost 5 bases; unmatched junction nucleotides: 7. CDR1 is SQVTM and CDR2 is ANQGSEA in the germline V gene. The CDR3 contains 12 residues. The CDR3: CSVQREGNEQYF. The CDR3 DNA reads TGCAGCGTACAGAGGGAGGGAAACGAGCAGTACTTC.

The chain is built from TRBV4-1 and TRBJ1-1; no clear D. The CDR3 is 16 amino acids. The V end lost 1 base, the J end lost 1 base, and 13 bases lay between the germline ends. Germline CDR1 reads MGHRA; CDR2 reads YSYEKL. CDR3 residues: CASSQVLHMKNTEAFF. The CDR3 nucleotides read TGCGCCAGCAGCCAAGTCCTCCACATGAAGAACACTGAAGCTTTCTTT.

This clone was detected a few times. The chain links TRBV5-6 to TRBJ2-7; D possibly corresponds to TRBD2 (5 bases). There are 12 residues in the CDR3. Trimming shortened V by 0 bases and J by 7 bases, and 8 bases separated the two germline ends. Germline lookup yields CDR1 SGHDT and CDR2 YYEEEE. CDR3 nucleotides: TGTGCCAGCAGCTTGGCCAGCGGTGAGCAGTACTTC. Amino acids: CASSLASGEQYF.

The chain uses TRBV9 and TRBJ2-5, with D possibly being TRBD2 (7 bases). The CDR3 is 13 residues long. Germline lookup yields CDR1 SGDLS and CDR2 YYNGEE. V dropped 4 bases and J dropped 7 bases, with 14 bases sitting between them. CDR3 residues: CASSQEGGLTQYF. DNA for the CDR3: TGTGCCAGCAGCCAGGAGGGGGGGCTGACCCAGTACTTC. Full variable domain (outside the CDR3, taken from reference TRBV9 and TRBJ2-5): DSGVTQTPKHLITATGQRVTLRCSPRSGDLSVYWYQQSLDQGLQFLIQYYNGEERAKGNILERFSAQQFPDLHSELNLSSLELGDSALYFCASSQEGGLTQYFGPGTRLLVL.

As regards this clone: A junction end diverges from the germline sequence, so it may reflect a read error. CDR3 amino acids: CASRPLQGGPYF. The CDR3 nucleotides read TGTGCCAGCAGACCTCTACAAGGGGGTCCCTACTTT. The chain links TRBV6-5 to TRBJ1-1; weak D call: TRBD1 (6 bases). The CDR3 is 12 residues long. Germline CDR1 is MNHEY and CDR2 is SVGAGI.

The genes are TRBV29-1 and TRBJ2-2; weak D call: TRBD1 (6 bases). CDR3 size: 14 residues. Germline assignment: CDR1 SQVTM and CDR2 ANQGSEA. Trimming removed 4 bases from V and 0 bases from J, with 9 bases in between. The CDR3 reads CSVGGPANTGELFF. The CDR3, as DNA: TGCAGCGTTGGGGGGCCCGCGAACACCGGGGAGCTGTTTTTT.

The rearrangement links TRBV7-2 to TRBJ2-2; 13 bases are a match to TRBD2. The trim removed 5 bases at V and 5 bases at J, leaving 8 bases unmatched. The CDR3 totals 17 residues. The germline V gene has CDR1 SGHTA and CDR2 FQGNSA. This chain's CDR3 is CASSDRTSGGGTGELFF. The CDR3, as DNA: TGTGCCAGCAGCGACCGGACTAGCGGGGGCGGGACCGGGGAGCTGTTTTTT.

There are a few counts of this clone. The chain has TRBV28 and TRBJ1-3; D uncertain. The V gene lost 6 bases and the J gene lost 2 bases, with 11 bases spanning the gap. Germline lookup yields CDR1 MDHEN and CDR2 SYDVKM. The CDR3 is made up of 14 amino acids. CDR3 sequence reads: CASSFTNTGNTIYF. The CDR3 nucleotides read TGTGCCAGCAGCTTCACAAACACTGGAAACACCATATATTTT.

The rearrangement joins TRBV7-8 to TRBJ2-7; D may be TRBD2 (6 bases). Germline CDR1 is SGHVS and CDR2 is FQNEAQ. The CDR3 loop spans 14 amino acids. Deletions cut 3 bases from V and 2 bases from J, with 11 bases between. The CDR3 DNA reads as TGTGCCAGCAGCTTTGGGACTCAAACCTACGAGCAGTACTTC. This encodes CASSFGTQTYEQYF. The variable domain in full, completed from reference TRBV7-8 and TRBJ2-7, reads GAGVSQSPRYKVAKRGQDVALRCDPISGHVSLFWYQQALGQGPEFLTYFQNEAQLDKSGLPSDRFFAERPEGSVSTLKIQRTQQEDSAVYLCASSFGTQTYEQYFGPGTRLTVT.

This clone was seen a few times. The rearrangement links TRBV19 to TRBJ2-6; 12 nucleotides line up with TRBD1. Germline assignment: CDR1 LNHDA and CDR2 SQIVND (reference sequence). This CDR3 region has 18 residues. After removal of 4 bases from V and 4 bases from J, the junction contained 8 bases not matched to a gene. This CDR3 is CASSTSRDRGLGANVLTF. DNA of the CDR3: TGTGCCAGTAGTACTAGCCGGGACAGGGGGCTGGGGGCCAACGTCCTGACTTTC.

At least ten counts were recorded for this clone. V usage is TRBV7-2 and J usage is TRBJ1-3, with D possibly matching TRBD1 (6 bases). This CDR3 region has 13 residues. Germline V CDR1 and CDR2: SGHTA, FQGNSA. V dropped 7 bases and J dropped 2 bases, with 9 bases sitting between them. The chain's CDR3 is CASTTGTGNTIYF. The CDR3 coding sequence is TGTGCCAGCACCACAGGGACTGGAAACACCATATATTTT.

V is TRBV6-5 and J is TRBJ2-5, with unresolved D. Trimming shortened V by 4 bases and J by 1 base, and 4 bases separated the two germline ends. Germline values: CDR1 MNHEY, CDR2 SVGAGI. The CDR3 has 12 residues. The CDR3 nucleotides read TGTGCCAGCAGTTTAATCCAAGAGACCCAGTACTTC. It yields the protein CASSLIQETQYF.

This clone turned up a few times. J is TRBJ1-4 and V is TRBV10-3; 8 bases align to TRBD1. The CDR3 contains 15 residues. The V gene end was trimmed by 4 bases and the J gene end by 6 bases; junction bases not matched to a gene: 7. CDR1 is ENHRY, CDR2 SYGVKD, per germline. In DNA form, the CDR3 reads TGTGCCATCAGTGGCCGGCAGGGACAGGATGAAAAACTGTTTTTT. Translating gives CAISGRQGQDEKLFF.

This chain connects TRBV2 to TRBJ2-7; D gene uncertain. The V end was cut by 2 bases, the J end by 2 bases, with 13 bases between. This CDR3 region has 15 residues. In germline, CDR1 is SNHLY, CDR2 FYNNEI. The CDR3 spells CASSETAVFTYEQYF. The CDR3 DNA reads TGTGCCAGCAGTGAAACGGCGGTCTTTACCTACGAGCAGTACTTC.